These 7 T cell receptor beta chains were all obtained from the same sample, sequenced in a study of T cells in pancreatic ductal adenocarcinoma. Repertoires were generated with immunoSEQ multiplex PCR, while TCRdb's copy carries only in-frame clones and drops some. The sample includes 97,000 or so clones, about 95% of them seen just once. No neoadjuvant therapy was given to the selected pancreatic ductal adenocarcinoma patients before their surgery. Sequencing input: PBMCs. The receptors were gathered from a human donor with pancreatic ductal adenocarcinoma.

The genes are TRBV9 and TRBJ2-7; TRBD2 aligns across 14 bases. Germline values: CDR1 SGDLS, CDR2 YYNGEE. The CDR3 totals 16 residues. V lost 4 bases to trimming and J lost 4 bases; unmatched junction nucleotides: 7. The chain's CDR3 is CASSPTGLAGEYEQYF. The CDR3 DNA follows: TGTGCCAGCAGCCCAACGGGACTAGCGGGAGAATACGAGCAGTACTTC.

V gene TRBV28 combines with J gene TRBJ2-2; 10 bases agree with TRBD2. The V and J ends lost 8 bases and 0 bases, in that order; junction bases with no gene match: 0. CDR1 is MDHEN and CDR2 is SYDVKM in the germline V gene. This CDR3 comprises 14 residues. The chain's CDR3 is CASGTSANTGELFF. The CDR3 DNA reads TGTGCCAGCGGGACTAGCGCGAACACCGGGGAGCTGTTTTTT.

The rearrangement links TRBV6-1 to TRBJ1-4, with D possibly TRBD1 on 6 matching bases. CDR1 MNHNS and CDR2 SASEGT come from the germline V gene. The length of the CDR3 is 15 residues. The germline V and J ends were trimmed by 0 bases and 7 bases, with 12 bases remaining between them. In DNA form, the CDR3 reads TGTGCCAGCAGTGAAGCCTGGAGGGGGGGTGAAAAACTGTTTTTT. Translation: CASSEAWRGGEKLFF.

The V call is TRBV5-1, the J call TRBJ2-1, with D possibly TRBD2 on 5 matching bases. Trimming took 0 bases from V and 8 from J, leaving 9 bases between them. CDR1 is SGHRS and CDR2 is YFSETQ in the germline V gene. The CDR3 is 13 amino acids. CDR3 amino acids: CASSLGSVDEQFF. In DNA, the CDR3 is TGCGCCAGCAGCTTGGGTAGCGTCGATGAGCAGTTCTTC.

The rearrangement joins TRBV5-6 to TRBJ2-7; 7 nucleotides align to TRBD1. The trim removed 0 bases at V and 5 bases at J, leaving 8 bases unmatched. The CDR3 is 15 amino acids. The germline gives CDR1 SGHDT, CDR2 YYEEEE. CDR3 nucleotides: TGTGCCAGCAGCTTGGAACGAGACAGGGTCCACGAGCAGTACTTC. It codes for CASSLERDRVHEQYF.

This chain joins TRBV19 and TRBJ2-7, with D possibly being TRBD1 (6 bases). Germline V gene sequence: CDR1 LNHDA, CDR2 SQIVND (reference sequence). The CDR3 runs 14 residues. Deletions cut 10 bases from V and 1 base from J, with 17 bases between. The CDR3 DNA reads as TGTGCCACACAGGGACAAGTACCTTCCTACGAGCAGTACTTC. Its translation: CATQGQVPSYEQYF.

The genes are TRBV7-9 and TRBJ2-5; the match to TRBD2 covers 11 bases. The J segment lost 5 bases and the V segment lost 1 base, leaving 3 bases of the junction unmatched. CDR1 SEHNR and CDR2 FQNEAQ come from the germline V gene (reference sequence). This CDR3 comprises 15 residues. The CDR3, as DNA: TGTGCCAGCAGCTTAGTTTCTAGCGGGAGGGAGACCCAGTACTTC. Amino acids: CASSLVSSGRETQYF. Full variable domain (rest looked up from reference TRBV7-9 and TRBJ2-5): DTGVSQNPRHKITKRGQNVTFRCDPISEHNRLYWYRQTLGQGPEFLTYFQNEAQLEKSRLLSDRFSAERPKGSFSTLEIQRTEQGDSAMYLCASSLVSSGRETQYFGPGTRLLVL.